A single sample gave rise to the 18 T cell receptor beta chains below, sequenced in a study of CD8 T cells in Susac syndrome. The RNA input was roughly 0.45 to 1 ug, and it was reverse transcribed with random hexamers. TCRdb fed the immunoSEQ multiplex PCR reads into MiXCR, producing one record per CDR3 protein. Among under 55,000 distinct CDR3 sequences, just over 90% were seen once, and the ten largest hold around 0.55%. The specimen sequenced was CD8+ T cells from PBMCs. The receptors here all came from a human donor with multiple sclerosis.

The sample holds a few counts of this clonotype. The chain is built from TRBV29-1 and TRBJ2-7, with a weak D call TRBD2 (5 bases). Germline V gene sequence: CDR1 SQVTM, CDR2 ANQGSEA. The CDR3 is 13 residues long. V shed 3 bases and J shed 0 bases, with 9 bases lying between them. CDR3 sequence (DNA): TGCAGCGTTGAGACGGGATCCTCCTACGAGCAGTACTTC. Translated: CSVETGSSYEQYF.

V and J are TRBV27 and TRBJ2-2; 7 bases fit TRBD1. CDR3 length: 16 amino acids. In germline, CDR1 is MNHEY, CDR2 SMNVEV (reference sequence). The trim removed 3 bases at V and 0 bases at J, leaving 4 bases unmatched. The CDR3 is CASSLQGVANTGELFF. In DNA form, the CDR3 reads TGTGCCAGCAGTTTGCAGGGGGTAGCGAACACCGGGGAGCTGTTTTTT.

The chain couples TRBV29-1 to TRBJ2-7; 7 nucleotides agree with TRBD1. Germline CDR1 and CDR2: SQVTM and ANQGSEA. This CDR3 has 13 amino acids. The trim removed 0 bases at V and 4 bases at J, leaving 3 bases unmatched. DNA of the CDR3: TGCAGCGTTGAAGAATCCAGGGGGTACGAGCAGTACTTC. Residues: CSVEESRGYEQYF.

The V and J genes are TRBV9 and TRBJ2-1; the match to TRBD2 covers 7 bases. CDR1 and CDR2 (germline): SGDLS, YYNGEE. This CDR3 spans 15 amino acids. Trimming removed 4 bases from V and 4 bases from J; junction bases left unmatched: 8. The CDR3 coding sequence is TGTGCCAGCAGCTACACCCCGGGGGGATACAATGAGCAGTTCTTC. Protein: CASSYTPGGYNEQFF.

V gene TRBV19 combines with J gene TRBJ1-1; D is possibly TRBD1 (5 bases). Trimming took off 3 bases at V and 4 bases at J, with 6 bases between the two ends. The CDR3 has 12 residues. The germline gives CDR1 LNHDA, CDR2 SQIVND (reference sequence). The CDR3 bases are TGTGCCAGTAGTATCACAGGCACTGAAGCTTTCTTT. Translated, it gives CASSITGTEAFF.

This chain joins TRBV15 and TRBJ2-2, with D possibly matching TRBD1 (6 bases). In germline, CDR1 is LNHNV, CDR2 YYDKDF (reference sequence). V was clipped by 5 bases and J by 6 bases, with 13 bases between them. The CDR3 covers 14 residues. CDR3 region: CATSGEQGAGELFF. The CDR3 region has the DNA TGTGCCACCAGCGGCGAACAGGGCGCCGGGGAGCTGTTTTTT.

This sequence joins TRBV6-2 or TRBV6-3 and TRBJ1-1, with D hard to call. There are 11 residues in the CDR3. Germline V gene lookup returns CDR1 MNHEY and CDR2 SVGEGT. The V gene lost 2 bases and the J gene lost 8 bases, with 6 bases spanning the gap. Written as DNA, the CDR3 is TGTGCCAGCAGTTACAACAGAGAAGCTTTCTTT. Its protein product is CASSYNREAFF.

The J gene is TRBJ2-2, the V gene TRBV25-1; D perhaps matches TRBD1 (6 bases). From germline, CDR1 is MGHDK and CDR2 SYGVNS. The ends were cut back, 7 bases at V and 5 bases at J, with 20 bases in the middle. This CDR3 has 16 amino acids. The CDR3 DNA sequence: TGTGCCAGCACCGGTTTGGGGACAAAGATAACCGGGGAGCTGTTTTTT. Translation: CASTGLGTKITGELFF.

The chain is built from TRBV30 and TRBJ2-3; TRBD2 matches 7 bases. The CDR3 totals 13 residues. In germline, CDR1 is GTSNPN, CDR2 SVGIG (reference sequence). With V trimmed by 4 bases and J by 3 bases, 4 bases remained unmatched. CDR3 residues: CAWNEGGTDTQYF. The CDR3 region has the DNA TGTGCCTGGAATGAGGGAGGGACAGATACGCAGTATTTT.

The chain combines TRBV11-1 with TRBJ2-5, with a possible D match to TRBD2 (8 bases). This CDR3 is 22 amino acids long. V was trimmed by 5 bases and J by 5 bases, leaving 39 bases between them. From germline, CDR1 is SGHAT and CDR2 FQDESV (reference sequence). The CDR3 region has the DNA TGTGCCAGCAGCCGACCTTCAATCCGGGGGGGCGAAAAAGAGGGGGCCACGGAGACCCAGTACTTC. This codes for CASSRPSIRGGEKEGATETQYF. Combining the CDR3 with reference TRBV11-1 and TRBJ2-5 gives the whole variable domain EAEVAQSPRYKITEKSQAVAFWCDPISGHATLYWYRQILGQGPELLVQFQDESVVDDSQLPKDRFSAERLKGVDSTLKIQPAELGDSAMYLCASSRPSIRGGEKEGATETQYFGPGTRLLVL.

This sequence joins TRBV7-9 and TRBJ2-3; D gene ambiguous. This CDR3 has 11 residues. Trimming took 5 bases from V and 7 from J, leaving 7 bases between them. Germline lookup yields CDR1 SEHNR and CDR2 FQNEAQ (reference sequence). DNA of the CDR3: TGTGCCAGCAGCCCATTGAATACGCAGTATTTT. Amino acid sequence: CASSPLNTQYF.

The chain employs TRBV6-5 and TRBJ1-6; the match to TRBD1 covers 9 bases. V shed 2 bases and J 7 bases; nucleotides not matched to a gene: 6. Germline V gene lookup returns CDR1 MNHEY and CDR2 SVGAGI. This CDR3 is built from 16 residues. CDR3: CASSYGLGQGNSPLHF. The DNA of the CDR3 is TGTGCCAGCAGTTACGGTTTGGGACAGGGAAATTCACCCCTCCACTTT.

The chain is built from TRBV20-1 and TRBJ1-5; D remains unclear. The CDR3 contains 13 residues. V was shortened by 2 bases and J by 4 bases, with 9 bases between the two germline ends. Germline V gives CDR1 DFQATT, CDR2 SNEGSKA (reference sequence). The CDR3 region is CSARPEANQPQHF. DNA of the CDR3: TGCAGTGCTAGACCTGAAGCTAATCAGCCCCAGCATTTT.

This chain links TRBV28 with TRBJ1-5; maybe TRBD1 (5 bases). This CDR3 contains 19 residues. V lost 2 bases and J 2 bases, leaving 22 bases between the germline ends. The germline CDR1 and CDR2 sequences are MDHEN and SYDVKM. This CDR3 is CASSLRTPPQGEGNQPQHF. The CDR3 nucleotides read TGTGCCAGCAGTTTAAGAACCCCCCCGCAGGGCGAGGGCAATCAGCCCCAGCATTTT.

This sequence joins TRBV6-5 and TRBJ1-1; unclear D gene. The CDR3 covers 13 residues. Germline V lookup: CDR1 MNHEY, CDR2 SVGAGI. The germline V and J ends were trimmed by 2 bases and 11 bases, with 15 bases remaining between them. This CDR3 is CASSYGPHVEAFF. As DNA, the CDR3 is TGTGCCAGCAGTTACGGACCCCACGTGGAGGCTTTCTTT.

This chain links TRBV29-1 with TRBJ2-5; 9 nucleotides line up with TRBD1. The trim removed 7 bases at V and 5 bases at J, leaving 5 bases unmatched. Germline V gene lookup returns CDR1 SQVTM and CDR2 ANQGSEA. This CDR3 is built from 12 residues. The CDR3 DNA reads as TGCAGCGGACGACAGGGGGAGGAGACCCAGTACTTC. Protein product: CSGRQGEETQYF.

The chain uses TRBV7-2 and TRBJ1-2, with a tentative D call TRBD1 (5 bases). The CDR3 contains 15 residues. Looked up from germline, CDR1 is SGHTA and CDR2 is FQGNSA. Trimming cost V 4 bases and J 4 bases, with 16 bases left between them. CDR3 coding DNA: TGTGCCAGCAGCTCTGACGAGCAGGGAGGCTATGGCTACACCTTC. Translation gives CASSSDEQGGYGYTF.

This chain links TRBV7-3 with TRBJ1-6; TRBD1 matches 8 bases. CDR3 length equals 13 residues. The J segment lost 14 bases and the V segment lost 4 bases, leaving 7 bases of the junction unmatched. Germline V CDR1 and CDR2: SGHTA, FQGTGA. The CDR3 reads CASSYYRGAALHF. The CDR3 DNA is TGTGCCAGCAGCTACTACAGGGGGGCGGCCCTCCACTTT.